The next 2 T cell receptor beta chains were all read from a single sample in a study of blood T cell repertoires in COVID-19. Repertoires were generated with immunoSEQ multiplex PCR, while TCRdb's copy carries only in-frame clones and drops some. The sample has 300,000 to 500,000 clones; over 75% are singletons. The sequenced sample consisted of PBMCs or T cells enriched from blood (not recorded which). The origin of the receptors is a woman aged 25-40 years with acute COVID-19.

This sequence joins TRBV14 and TRBJ1-5; D gene unclear. Between the trimmed V and J ends, which lost 3 bases and 2 bases, there was a span of 5 bases. The CDR3 covers 13 residues. Germline V CDR1 and CDR2: SGHDN, FVKESK. The CDR3 loop is CASSQQGNQPQHF. The DNA for the CDR3 is TGTGCCAGCAGCCAGCAGGGCAATCAGCCCCAGCATTTT.

The V gene is TRBV19, the J gene TRBJ1-5; D perhaps matches TRBD1 (5 bases). The CDR3 runs 12 residues. Germline V gives CDR1 LNHDA, CDR2 SQIVND (reference sequence). Trimming removed 3 bases from V and 7 bases from J, with 7 bases in between. The CDR3 DNA reads as TGTGCCAGTAGTATCCAGGGCCAGCCCCAGCATTTT. Its translation is CASSIQGQPQHF. Using reference TRBV19 and TRBJ1-5 for the parts outside the CDR3, the full variable domain is DGGITQSPKYLFRKEGQNVTLSCEQNLNHDAMYWYRQDPGQGLRLIYYSQIVNDFQKGDIAEGYSVSREKKESFPLTVTSAQKNPTAFYLCASSIQGQPQHFGDGTRLSIL.